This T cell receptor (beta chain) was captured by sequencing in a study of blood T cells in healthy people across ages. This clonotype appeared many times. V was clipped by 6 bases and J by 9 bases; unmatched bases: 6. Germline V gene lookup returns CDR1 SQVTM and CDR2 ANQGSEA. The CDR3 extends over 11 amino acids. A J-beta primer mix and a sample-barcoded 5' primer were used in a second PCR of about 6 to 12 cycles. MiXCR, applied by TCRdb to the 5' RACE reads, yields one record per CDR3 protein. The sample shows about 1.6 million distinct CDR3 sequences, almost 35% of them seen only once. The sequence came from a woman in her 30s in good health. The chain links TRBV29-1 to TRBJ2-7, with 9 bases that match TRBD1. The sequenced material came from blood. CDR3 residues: CSVADRGGQYF. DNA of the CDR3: TGCAGCGTCGCGGACAGGGGAGGGCAGTACTTC.